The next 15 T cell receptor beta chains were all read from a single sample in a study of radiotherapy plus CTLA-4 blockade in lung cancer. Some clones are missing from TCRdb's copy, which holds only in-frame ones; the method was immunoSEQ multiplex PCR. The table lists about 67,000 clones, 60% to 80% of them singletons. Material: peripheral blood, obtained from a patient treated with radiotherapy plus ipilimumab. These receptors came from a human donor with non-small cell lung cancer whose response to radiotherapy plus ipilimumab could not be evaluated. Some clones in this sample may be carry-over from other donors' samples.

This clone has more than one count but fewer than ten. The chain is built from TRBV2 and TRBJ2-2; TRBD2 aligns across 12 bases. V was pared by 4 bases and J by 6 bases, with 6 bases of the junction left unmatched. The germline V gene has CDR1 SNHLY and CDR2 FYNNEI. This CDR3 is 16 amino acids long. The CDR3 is CASSAPSGGAPGELFF. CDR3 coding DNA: TGTGCCAGCAGTGCACCTAGCGGGGGGGCTCCCGGGGAGCTGTTTTTT.

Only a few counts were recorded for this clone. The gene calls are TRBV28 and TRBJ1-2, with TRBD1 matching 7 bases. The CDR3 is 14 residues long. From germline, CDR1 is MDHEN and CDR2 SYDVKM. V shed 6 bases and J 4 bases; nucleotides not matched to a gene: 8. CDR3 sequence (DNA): TGTGCCAGCAGAATTTCGGACAGGTCCTATGGCTACACCTTC. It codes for CASRISDRSYGYTF.

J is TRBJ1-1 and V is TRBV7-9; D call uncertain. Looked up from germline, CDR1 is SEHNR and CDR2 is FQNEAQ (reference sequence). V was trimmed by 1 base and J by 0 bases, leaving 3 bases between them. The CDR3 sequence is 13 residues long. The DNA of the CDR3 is TGTGCCAGCAGCTTAGGTATGAACACTGAAGCTTTCTTT. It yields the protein CASSLGMNTEAFF.

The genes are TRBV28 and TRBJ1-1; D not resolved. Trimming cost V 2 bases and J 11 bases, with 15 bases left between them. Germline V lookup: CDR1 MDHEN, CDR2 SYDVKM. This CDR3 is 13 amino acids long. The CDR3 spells CASSLLPGVGAFF. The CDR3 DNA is TGTGCCAGCAGTTTACTACCGGGAGTAGGGGCTTTCTTT. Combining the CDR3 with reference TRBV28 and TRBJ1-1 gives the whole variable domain DVKVTQSSRYLVKRTGEKVFLECVQDMDHENMFWYRQDPGLGLRLIYFSYDVKMKEKGDIPEGYSVSREKKERFSLILESASTNQTSMYLCASSLLPGVGAFFGQGTRLTVV.

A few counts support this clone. The CDR3 DNA reads as TGTGCCAGTAGATCCCGCCCAGGGGGCACTGAAGCTTTCTTT. As protein: CASRSRPGGTEAFF. The chain has TRBV19 and TRBJ1-1; TRBD1 agrees at 7 bases. J was trimmed by 4 bases and V by 6 bases; bases with no gene match: 8. This CDR3 region has 14 residues. Germline loops: CDR1 LNHDA, CDR2 SQIVND (reference sequence).

Here the CDR3 DNA reads TGCGCCAGCAGCCCTTGGACCACCGGGGGCACTGAAGCTTTCTTT. This sequence encodes CASSPWTTGGTEAFF. The gene calls are TRBV4-1 and TRBJ1-1; D might be TRBD1 (5 bases). The CDR3 covers 15 residues. The germline CDR1 and CDR2 sequences are MGHRA and YSYEKL. The germline V and J ends were trimmed by 4 bases and 4 bases, with 16 bases remaining between them.

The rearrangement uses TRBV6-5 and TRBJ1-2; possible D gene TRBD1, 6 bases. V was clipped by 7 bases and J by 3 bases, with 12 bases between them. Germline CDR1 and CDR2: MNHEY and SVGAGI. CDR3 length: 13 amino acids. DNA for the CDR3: TGTGCCAGCACCAAGGGGGGGCACTATGGCTACACCTTC. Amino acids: CASTKGGHYGYTF.

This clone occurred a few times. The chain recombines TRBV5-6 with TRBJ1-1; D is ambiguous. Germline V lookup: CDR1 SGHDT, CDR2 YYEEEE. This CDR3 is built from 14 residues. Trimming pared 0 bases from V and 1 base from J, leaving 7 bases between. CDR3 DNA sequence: TGTGCCAGCAGCTTGGGGGAGGGGAACACTGAAGCTTTCTTT. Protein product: CASSLGEGNTEAFF.

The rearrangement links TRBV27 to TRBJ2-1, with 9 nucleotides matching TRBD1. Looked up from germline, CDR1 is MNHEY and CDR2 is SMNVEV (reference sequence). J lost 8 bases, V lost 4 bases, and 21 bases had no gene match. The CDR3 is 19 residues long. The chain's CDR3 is CASSSIGGAGDREGHEQFF. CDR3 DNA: TGTGCCAGCAGTTCTATCGGCGGGGCGGGGGACAGGGAAGGCCATGAGCAGTTCTTC.

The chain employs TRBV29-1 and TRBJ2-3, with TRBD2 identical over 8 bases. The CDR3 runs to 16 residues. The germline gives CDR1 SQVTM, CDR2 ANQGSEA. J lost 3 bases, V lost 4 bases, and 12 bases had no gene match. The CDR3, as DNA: TGCAGCGTTGTAGGGGCAAGCGGGGGAGGTACAGATACGCAGTATTTT. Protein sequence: CSVVGASGGGTDTQYF.

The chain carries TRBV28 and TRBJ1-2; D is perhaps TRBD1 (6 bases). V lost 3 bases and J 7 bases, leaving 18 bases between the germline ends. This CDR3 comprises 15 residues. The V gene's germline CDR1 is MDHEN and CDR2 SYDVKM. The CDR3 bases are TGTGCCAGCAGTTTCTCTTACAGGGATAGGGGTGGCTACACCTTC. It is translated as CASSFSYRDRGGYTF.

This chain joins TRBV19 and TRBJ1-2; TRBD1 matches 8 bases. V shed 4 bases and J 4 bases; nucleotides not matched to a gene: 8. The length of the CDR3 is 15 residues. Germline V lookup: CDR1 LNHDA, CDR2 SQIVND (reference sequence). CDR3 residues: CASSREDRESYGYTF. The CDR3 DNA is TGTGCCAGTAGTAGGGAGGACAGGGAAAGCTATGGCTACACCTTC.

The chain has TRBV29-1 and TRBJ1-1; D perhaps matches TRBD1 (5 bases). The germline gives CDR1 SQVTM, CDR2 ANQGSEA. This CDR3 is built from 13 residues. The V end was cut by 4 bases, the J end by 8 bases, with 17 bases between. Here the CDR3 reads CSVVGQSHSEAFF. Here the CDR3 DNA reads TGCAGCGTTGTGGGGCAGTCCCACTCGGAAGCTTTCTTT.

The CDR3 is CASSVGGSQETQYF. The CDR3 bases are TGTGCCAGCAGTGTAGGGGGCAGCCAAGAGACCCAGTACTTC. The V gene is TRBV2, the J gene TRBJ2-5; 7 bases line up with TRBD1. In germline, CDR1 is SNHLY, CDR2 FYNNEI. V trimming: 4 bases; J trimming: 1 base; junction bases outside the gene matches: 3. The CDR3 runs 14 residues.

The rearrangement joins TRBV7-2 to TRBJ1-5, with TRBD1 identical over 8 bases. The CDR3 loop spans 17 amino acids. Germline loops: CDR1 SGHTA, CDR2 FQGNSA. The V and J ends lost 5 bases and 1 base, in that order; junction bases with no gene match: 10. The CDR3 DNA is TGTGCCAGCAGCCCTTGGGCAGGGGGCGGAAGCAATCAGCCCCAGCATTTT. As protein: CASSPWAGGGSNQPQHF.